The rows below give T cell receptor beta chains drawn from one sample of a study of regulatory T cells in long-lasting Graves disease. In TCRdb, the multiplex PCR reads were re-called with MiXCR into one record per CDR3 protein. The table has about 440,000 distinct CDR3 sequences, approximately 16% seen once. Another study also made use of these data, one on T cells in Graves' hyperthyroidism and ophthalmopathy.

The source material was peripheral blood mononuclear cells (PBMCs), sampled at new diagnosis, from a patient treated with antithyroid drugs. The receptor source for this set is a woman in her twenties or thirties with Graves disease. CDR3s include the opening cysteine and the closing phenylalanine or tryptophan. The D gene is left open where the match is weak. Size is stated for part of the rows, as once, few or many counts, or as a class when the clone is expanded.

TRBV7-3,many,TRBJ2-2,TRBD1,TGTGCCAGCAGCCGGGACAGGGAGAACACCGGGGAGCTGTTTTTT,CASSRDRENTGELFF
TRBV18,-,TRBJ1-3,TRBD1,TGTGCCAGCTCACCCCCGACAGGGGCTGGAAACACCATATATTTT,CASSPPTGAGNTIYF
TRBV5-1,few,TRBJ2-2,TRBD2,TGCGCCAGCAGCTTCCTAGCGGGAGGAAGGACCGGGGAGCTGTTTTTT,CASSFLAGGRTGELFF
TRBV19,-,TRBJ2-7,TRBD2,TGTGCCAGTAGCTCACTAGCGGGAGAGATACACGAGCAGTACTTC,CASSSLAGEIHEQYF
TRBV3-1,many,TRBJ2-2,-,TGTGCCAGCAGCCGCTCGGGCGGGGAGCTGTTTTTT,CASSRSGGELFF
TRBV6-5,many,TRBJ2-2,-,TGTGCCAGCAGTTACTTGGGGGCAGACACCGGGGAGCTGTTTTTT,CASSYLGADTGELFF
TRBV19,few,TRBJ2-1,TRBD2,TGTGCCAGTAGTATCAGGCGGGAGGGACGCAATGAGCAGTTCTTC,CASSIRREGRNEQFF
TRBV29-1,many,TRBJ1-4,TRBD1,TGCAGCGGTTTGACAGGGGATAATGAAAAACTGTTTTTT,CSGLTGDNEKLFF
TRBV28,many,TRBJ2-7,TRBD2,TGTGCCAGGGGCTCAGGCGGGAGCTCCTACGAGCAGTACTTC,CARGSGGSSYEQYF
TRBV7-9,few,TRBJ1-5,TRBD1,TGTGCCAGCAGCTTAGGGGCCGGGACAGGGGCTAATAATCAGCCCCAGCATTTT,CASSLGAGTGANNQPQHF
TRBV20-1,many,TRBJ2-3,TRBD2,TGCAGTGCGGAAGCGGGAGGGAGCACAGATACGCAGTATTTT,CSAEAGGSTDTQYF
TRBV7-8,many,TRBJ2-1,-,TGTGCCAGCAGCCGGGGACAAGGAATCTACAATGAGCAGTTCTTC,CASSRGQGIYNEQFF
TRBV5-1,-,TRBJ2-7,TRBD1,TGCGCCAGCAGGTCCGACGGGACAGGGGGTTCGCACGAGCAGTACTTC,CASRSDGTGGSHEQYF
TRBV10-3,many,TRBJ1-1,-,TGTGCCATCAATCTGGGGGGGCGCTGGACTGAAGCTTTCTTT,CAINLGGRWTEAFF
TRBV20-1,-,TRBJ2-3,TRBD2,TGCAGTGCTAGATGGGGGGGAGGGCCAGATACGCAGTATTTT,CSARWGGGPDTQYF
TRBV6-5,many,TRBJ2-5,-,TGTGCCAGCAGTTATTCCCCGGATGAGACCCAGTACTTC,CASSYSPDETQYF
TRBV18,many,TRBJ2-3,-,TGTGCCAGCTCACCCCGGGACTTCTCAAGGGATACGCAGTATTTT,CASSPRDFSRDTQYF
TRBV6-2/TRBV6-3,many,TRBJ2-7,TRBD2,TGTGCCAGCATACACAACCTAGCGGGAGGCTCCTACGAGCAGTACTTC,CASIHNLAGGSYEQYF
TRBV7-2,-,TRBJ2-4,TRBD2,TGTGCCAGCAGCTTAATAGCGGGAGGGGTAGCCAAAAACATTCAGTACTTC,CASSLIAGGVAKNIQYF
TRBV28,many,TRBJ2-7,TRBD1,TGTGCCAGCAGGGGACAGGGGCGCTCCTACGAGCAGTACTTC,CASRGQGRSYEQYF
TRBV6-1,few,TRBJ1-6,-,TGTGCCAGCAAACAGGACAGTTCGTCCGGGGCTTATAATTCACCCCTCCACTTT,CASKQDSSSGAYNSPLHF
TRBV2,-,TRBJ1-3,-,TGTGCCAGCCGATTGACGGAATCTGGAAACACCATATATTTT,CASRLTESGNTIYF
TRBV10-3,-,TRBJ1-2,-,TGTGCCATCAGTGAAATTAGGACGGAATCCTATGGCTACACCTTC,CAISEIRTESYGYTF
TRBV7-2,-,TRBJ1-4,-,TGTGCCAGCAGCCTACGAGGTGTAGTTGCAACTAATGAAAAACTGTTTTTT,CASSLRGVVATNEKLFF